One and the same sample provided the 16 T cell receptor beta chains below, sequenced in a study of T cell repertoires in cytomegalovirus infection. These receptors have no known antigen. TCRdb passed the reads through MiXCR, listing each CDR3 protein once. The sample has about 470,000 distinct CDR3 sequences, under 55% seen once; the top ten hold about 45%. The source was cultured PBMCs, collected from culture after CMV antigen stimulation. The receptors originated from a human donor in good health (CMV status not recorded). Some clones in this sample may be carry-over from other donors' samples.

A few counts support this clonotype. The chain has TRBV7-2 and TRBJ1-2, with D hard to call. The CDR3 consists of 11 residues. CDR1 is SGHTA and CDR2 is FQGNSA in the germline V gene. V gave up 1 base and J gave up 6 bases, with 3 bases separating them. Here the CDR3 reads CASSLGNGYTF. The CDR3 DNA sequence: TGTGCCAGCAGCTTAGGAAATGGCTACACCTTC.

In regard to this clonotype: This may be a read error, as it is one base from a much larger clone. The genes are TRBV7-2 and TRBJ2-3, with D uncertain. The V gene's germline CDR1 is SGHTA and CDR2 FQGNSA. This CDR3 has 12 amino acids. Deletions cut 5 bases from V and 7 bases from J, with 10 bases between. In DNA form, the CDR3 reads TGTGCCAGCAGCCCTTTCGGAAATACGCAGTATTTT. Protein: CASSPFGNTQYF.

This clonotype occurred a few times. This chain connects TRBV19 to TRBJ1-1, with D possibly being TRBD1 (6 bases). The CDR3 spans 14 residues. Trimming removed 0 bases at V and 4 bases at J, with 9 bases between. Germline loops: CDR1 LNHDA, CDR2 SQIVND (reference sequence). The CDR3 loop is CASSIDSTGTEAFF. The CDR3 DNA reads as TGTGCCAGTAGTATAGATTCGACAGGCACTGAAGCTTTCTTT.

V usage is TRBV6-6 and J usage is TRBJ1-2; D not resolved. The CDR3 sequence is 16 residues long. The ends were cut back, 7 bases at V and 0 bases at J, with 18 bases in the middle. Germline V CDR1 and CDR2: MNHNY, SVGAGI (reference sequence). The CDR3 spells CASIGLAFKANYGYTF. The CDR3 DNA sequence: TGTGCCAGCATCGGCTTGGCGTTTAAAGCTAACTATGGCTACACCTTC.

The chain has TRBV12-5 and TRBJ1-5, with D perhaps matching TRBD1 (5 bases). Germline values: CDR1 LGHNT, CDR2 FRNRAP. Trimming stripped 0 bases from V and 5 bases from J, with 5 bases between. This CDR3 is built from 13 residues. As DNA, the CDR3 is TGTGCTAGTGGTTTGGTGGGGGATCAGCCCCAGCATTTT. It specifies CASGLVGDQPQHF.

The chain carries TRBV4-3 and TRBJ2-1; TRBD2 might be the D (5 bases). The germline gives CDR1 LGHNA, CDR2 YSLEER. This CDR3 has 13 amino acids. Trimming pared 5 bases from V and 8 bases from J, leaving 13 bases between. The CDR3 nucleotides are TGCGCCAGCAGCTCCCAAGTGAGGGATGAGCAGTTCTTC. It translates to CASSSQVRDEQFF.

This clonotype occurred a few times. The chain recombines TRBV7-2 with TRBJ2-1, with no clear D. The V end lost 0 bases, the J end lost 8 bases, and 14 bases lay between the germline ends. The germline V gene has CDR1 SGHTA and CDR2 FQGNSA. The CDR3 totals 15 residues. The CDR3 region is CASSLAGPRRDEQFF. Written as DNA, the CDR3 is TGTGCCAGCAGCTTAGCGGGCCCAAGACGCGATGAGCAGTTCTTC.

This chain connects TRBV6-1 to TRBJ2-3; no clear D. Trimming removed 4 bases from V and 3 bases from J, with 14 bases in between. Germline V gene lookup returns CDR1 MNHNS and CDR2 SASEGT. The length of the CDR3 is 15 residues. DNA for the CDR3: TGTGCCAGCAGTGCTCTTATGGGGTATACAGATACGCAGTATTTT. Protein: CASSALMGYTDTQYF.

This clonotype was counted at least ten times. The rearrangement links TRBV6-2 or TRBV6-3 to TRBJ2-1; no firm D call. CDR1 is MNHEY, CDR2 SVGEGT, per germline. The CDR3 totals 13 residues. V lost 3 bases and J lost 9, with 12 bases in between. Written as DNA, the CDR3 is TGTGCCAGCAGTTATGGTCCAGCCTTTGAGCAGTTCTTC. This gives the protein CASSYGPAFEQFF.

The sample holds many counts of this clonotype. V is TRBV7-2 and J is TRBJ1-3; TRBD1 is a possible D gene (5 bases). Germline CDR1 is SGHTA and CDR2 is FQGNSA. Trimming shortened V by 1 base and J by 1 base, and 11 bases separated the two germline ends. The length of the CDR3 is 16 residues. The CDR3 nucleotides read TGTGCCAGCAGCTTAGACCCCCCAGGGTCTGGAAACACCATATATTTT. This gives the protein CASSLDPPGSGNTIYF.

This clonotype was observed a single time. The rearrangement links TRBV19 to TRBJ2-7; TRBD1 aligns across 8 bases. This CDR3 is built from 14 residues. The ends lost 2 bases at V and 3 bases at J; junction bases unmatched: 3. Per germline, CDR1 LNHDA and CDR2 SQIVND (reference sequence). The chain's CDR3 is CASSIRTGNYEQYF. The CDR3 nucleotides read TGTGCCAGTAGTATAAGGACAGGGAACTACGAGCAGTACTTC.

The J gene is TRBJ2-2, the V gene TRBV6-2 or TRBV6-3; D is uncertain. V was clipped by 8 bases and J by 6 bases, with 10 bases between them. Germline V gene data show CDR1 as MNHEY and CDR2 as SVGEGT. The CDR3 runs to 12 residues. CDR3 coding DNA: TGTGCCAGCCGAATGGTGGCCGGGGAGCTGTTTTTT. The encoded protein is CASRMVAGELFF.

About this clonotype itself: Its ends do not fully match the called genes, so a read error is possible. The chain uses TRBV7-2 and TRBJ2-7; 9 bases agree with TRBD1. This CDR3 contains 16 residues. Germline lookup yields CDR1 SGHTA and CDR2 FQGNSA. The CDR3 DNA reads as TGTGCCAGCAGCTCCCTAGACAGGGGGTTGACCTACGCGCAGTACTTC. This sequence encodes CASSSLDRGLTYAQYF.

V gene TRBV7-2 combines with J gene TRBJ2-3; weak D call: TRBD2 (6 bases). Germline V lookup: CDR1 SGHTA, CDR2 FQGNSA. V lost 5 bases and J lost 4, with 10 bases in between. This CDR3 is 13 amino acids long. CDR3: CASSPGVADTQYF. In nucleotides, the CDR3 is TGTGCCAGCAGCCCGGGGGTGGCAGATACGCAGTATTTT.

The chain combines TRBV5-1 with TRBJ2-1, with a tentative D call TRBD1 (6 bases). V gave up 1 base and J gave up 1 base, with 9 bases separating them. The CDR3 has 15 amino acids. Germline-derived CDR1 and CDR2 are SGHRS and YFSETQ. CDR3 amino acids: CASSLLQGSYNEQFF. The DNA for the CDR3 is TGCGCCAGCAGCTTGCTGCAGGGGTCCTACAATGAGCAGTTCTTC.

This chain uses TRBV6-6 with TRBJ2-1; 7 nucleotides agree with TRBD2. V shed 6 bases and J 1 base; nucleotides not matched to a gene: 6. The CDR3 sequence is 15 residues long. Germline V gene sequence: CDR1 MNHNY, CDR2 SVGAGI (reference sequence). CDR3 DNA: TGTGCCAGCAGCCCTACTAGCGCGTCCTACAATGAGCAGTTCTTC. This gives the protein CASSPTSASYNEQFF.